This T cell receptor (beta chain) is from a study of human T cells and chemical hapten exposure. Each CDR3 protein is one row after TCRdb ran MiXCR on the RACE reads. The sample yields more than 300,000 distinct CDR3 sequences, roughly 4.6% seen once. Time point reported: pre-sensitization, week 0. Treatment noted: therapeutic diphenylcyclopropenone sensitization with weekly scalp DPC. This clonotype was recorded at least ten times. V lost 2 bases, J lost 2 bases, and 5 bases stayed unmatched. The CDR3 has 15 residues. Germline V gives CDR1 SGHRS, CDR2 YFSETQ. The sequence was obtained from a woman in her fifties or sixties with alopecia areata. Some clones in this sample may be carry-over from other donors' samples. The chain is built from TRBV5-1 and TRBJ2-3, with 7 nucleotides matching TRBD1. This material consisted of whole blood, taken in connection with sensitization to the hapten diphenylcyclopropenone (DPC). The chain's CDR3 is CASSFTGVLTDTQYF. CDR3 nucleotide sequence: TGCGCCAGCAGCTTCACAGGGGTACTCACAGATACGCAGTATTTT. The full variable domain, in which reference TRBV5-1 and TRBJ2-3 provide the parts outside the CDR3, is KAGVTQTPRYLIKTRGQQVTLSCSPISGHRSVSWYQQTPGQGLQFLFEYFSETQRNKGNFPGRFSGRQFSNSRSEMNVSTLELGDSALYLCASSFTGVLTDTQYFGPGTRLTVL.